A single TCR beta chain is shown here with its context. These data belong to a study of T cell responses to AZD1222 COVID-19 vaccine. The CDR3 length is 17 residues. Trimming took off 1 base at V and 7 bases at J, with 20 bases between the two ends. Germline lookup yields CDR1 LNHNV and CDR2 YYDKDF (reference sequence). TCRdb's table, derived via immunoSEQ multiplex PCR, lists solely in-frame clones and lacks some. The sample carries about 120,000 clones, over 75% recorded once. The sequence was collected from an adult in good health. V and J are TRBV15 and TRBJ2-1, with D hard to call. The sample in question was peripheral blood, obtained on day 0 of AZD1222 vaccination. The CDR3 sequence: CATSRVPDPYFGNEQFF. Written as DNA, the CDR3 is TGTGCCACCAGCAGAGTCCCCGACCCCTATTTCGGGAATGAGCAGTTCTTC.